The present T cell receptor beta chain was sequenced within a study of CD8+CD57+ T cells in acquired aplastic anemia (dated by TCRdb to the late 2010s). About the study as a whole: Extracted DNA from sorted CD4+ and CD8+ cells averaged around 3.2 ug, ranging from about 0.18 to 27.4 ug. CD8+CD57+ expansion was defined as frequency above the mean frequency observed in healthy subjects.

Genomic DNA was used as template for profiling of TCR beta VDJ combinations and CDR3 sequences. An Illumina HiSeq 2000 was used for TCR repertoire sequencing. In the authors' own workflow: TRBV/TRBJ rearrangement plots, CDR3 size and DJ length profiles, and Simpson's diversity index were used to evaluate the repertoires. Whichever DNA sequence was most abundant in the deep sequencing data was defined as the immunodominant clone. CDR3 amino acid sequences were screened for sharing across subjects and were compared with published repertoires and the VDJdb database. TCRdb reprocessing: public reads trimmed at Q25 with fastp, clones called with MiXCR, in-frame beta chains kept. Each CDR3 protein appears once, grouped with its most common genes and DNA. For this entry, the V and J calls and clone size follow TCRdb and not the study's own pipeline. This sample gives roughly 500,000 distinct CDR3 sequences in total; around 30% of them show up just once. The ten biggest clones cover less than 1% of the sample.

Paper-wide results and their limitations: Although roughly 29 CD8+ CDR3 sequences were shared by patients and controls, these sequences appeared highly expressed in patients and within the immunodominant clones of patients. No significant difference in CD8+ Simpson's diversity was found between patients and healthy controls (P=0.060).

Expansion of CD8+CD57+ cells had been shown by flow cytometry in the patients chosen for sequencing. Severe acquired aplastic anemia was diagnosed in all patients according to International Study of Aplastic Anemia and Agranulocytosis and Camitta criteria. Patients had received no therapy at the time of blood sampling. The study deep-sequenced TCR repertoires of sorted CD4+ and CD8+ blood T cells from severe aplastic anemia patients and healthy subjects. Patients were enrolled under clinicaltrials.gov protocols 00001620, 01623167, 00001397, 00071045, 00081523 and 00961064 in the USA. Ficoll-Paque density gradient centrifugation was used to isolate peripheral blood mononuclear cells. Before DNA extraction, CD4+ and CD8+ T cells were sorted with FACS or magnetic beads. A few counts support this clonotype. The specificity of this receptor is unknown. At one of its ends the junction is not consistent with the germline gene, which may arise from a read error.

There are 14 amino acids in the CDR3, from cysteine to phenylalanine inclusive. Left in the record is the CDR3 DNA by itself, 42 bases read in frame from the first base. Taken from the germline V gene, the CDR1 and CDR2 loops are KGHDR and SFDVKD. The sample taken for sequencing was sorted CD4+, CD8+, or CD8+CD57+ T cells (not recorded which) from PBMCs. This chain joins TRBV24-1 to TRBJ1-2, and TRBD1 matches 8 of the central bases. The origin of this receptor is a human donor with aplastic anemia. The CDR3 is CASSSAGQGGFRTF. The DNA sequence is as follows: TGTGCCAGCAGTTCCGCAGGACAGGGCGGATTTCGCACCTTC.